The 25 T cell receptor beta chains below all came from one sample that was sequenced in a study of OX40 agonist ivuxolimab in advanced cancers. Sequenced by immunoSEQ multiplex PCR; TCRdb stores in-frame clones only, minus some. The data contain tens of thousands of clones, about 93% of them singletons. This material consisted of CD4+ or CD8+ T cells sorted from blood, taken in a trial of the OX40 agonist ivuxolimab. Every receptor here comes from an adult with an advanced solid tumor such as melanoma, head and neck, liver or kidney cancer.

This rearrangement joins TRBV19 to TRBJ2-7; 8 bases fit TRBD2. V lost 3 bases, J lost 5 bases, and 3 bases stayed unmatched. Germline-derived CDR1 and CDR2 are LNHDA and SQIVND (reference sequence). CDR3 length equals 13 residues. The CDR3 region has the DNA TGTGCCAGTAGTATTAGCGGGGATGACGAGCAGTACTTC. It specifies CASSISGDDEQYF.

This rearrangement joins TRBV11-2 to TRBJ2-1; no clear D. The CDR3 has 11 residues. CDR1 SGHAT and CDR2 FQNNGV come from the germline V gene. Trimming stripped 3 bases from V and 7 bases from J, with 4 bases between. DNA of the CDR3: TGTGCCAGCAGCTTCCTGAATGAGCAGTTCTTC. This codes for CASSFLNEQFF.

V usage is TRBV28 and J usage is TRBJ2-1, with 7 bases fitting TRBD1. This CDR3 has 14 residues. Germline trimming cut 5 bases from V and 2 bases from J; bases unmatched to any gene: 3. In germline, CDR1 is MDHEN, CDR2 SYDVKM. CDR3 residues: CASSKQGTYNEQFF. The CDR3 bases are TGTGCCAGCAGTAAACAGGGGACCTACAATGAGCAGTTCTTC.

This sequence joins TRBV5-3 and TRBJ1-1, with D tentatively TRBD1 (5 bases). TRBV5-3 has ORF status, its function being uncertain. Deletions cut 4 bases from V and 1 base from J, with 17 bases between. This CDR3 has 16 residues. CDR3 loop: CARSPRKTDRNTEAFF. The CDR3 DNA reads as TGTGCCAGAAGCCCGCGGAAGACAGACAGGAACACTGAAGCTTTCTTT.

The V call is TRBV6-6, the J call TRBJ1-1, with a weak D call TRBD1 (5 bases). CDR3 length: 15 residues. Per germline, CDR1 MNHNY and CDR2 SVGAGI (reference sequence). V was clipped by 1 base and J by 3 bases, with 12 bases between them. The CDR3 here is CASSYWGRGDTEAFF. As DNA, the CDR3 is TGTGCCAGCAGTTACTGGGGGAGAGGCGACACTGAAGCTTTCTTT.

The chain links TRBV4-3 to TRBJ2-3; 12 bases align to TRBD2. J gave up 4 bases and V 3 bases, and 14 bases lay outside the gene matches. The germline gives CDR1 LGHNA, CDR2 YSLEER. This CDR3 has 19 amino acids. CDR3: CASSQASGGVLGSSDTQYF. DNA for the CDR3: TGCGCCAGCAGCCAGGCTAGCGGGGGGGTTCTGGGTAGTTCAGATACGCAGTATTTT.

This clone was recorded once. The genes are TRBV7-6 and TRBJ2-7; 8 positions agree with TRBD1. The V and J ends lost 1 base and 6 bases, in that order; junction bases with no gene match: 8. The CDR3 sequence is 15 residues long. The germline V gene encodes CDR1 SGHVS and CDR2 FNYEAQ. CDR3 residues: CASSLGQGAGSEQYF. CDR3 DNA: TGTGCCAGCAGCTTAGGTCAGGGGGCCGGTTCCGAGCAGTACTTC. The full variable domain, with the rest looked up from reference TRBV7-6 and TRBJ2-7, is GAGVSQSPRYKVTKRGQDVALRCDPISGHVSLYWYRQALGQGPEFLTYFNYEAQQDKSGLPNDRFSAERPEGSISTLTIQRTEQRDSAMYRCASSLGQGAGSEQYFGPGTRLTVT.

The V gene is TRBV5-6, the J gene TRBJ1-4, with D hard to call. CDR1 and CDR2 (germline): SGHDT, YYEEEE. This CDR3 contains 16 residues. V lost 0 bases to trimming and J lost 6 bases, with 15 bases between them. CDR3 nucleotide sequence: TGTGCCAGCAGCTTGGCCTTGACCCGAGTGGATGAAAAACTGTTTTTT. It encodes CASSLALTRVDEKLFF.

The count of this clone is one. V gene TRBV5-6 combines with J gene TRBJ2-2; D is ambiguous. The length of the CDR3 is 15 residues. Germline V CDR1 and CDR2: SGHDT, YYEEEE. V dropped 0 bases and J dropped 5 bases, with 11 bases sitting between them. The CDR3 DNA sequence: TGTGCCAGCAGCTTGGGAAGGGCGAGGACCGGGGAGCTGTTTTTT. Translation gives CASSLGRARTGELFF. The whole variable domain, filled in from reference TRBV5-6 and TRBJ2-2, reads DAGVTQSPTHLIKTRGQQVTLRCSPKSGHDTVSWYQQALGQGPQFIFQYYEEEERQRGNFPDRFSGHQFPNYSSELNVNALLLGDSALYLCASSLGRARTGELFFGEGSRLTVL.

The chain joins TRBV2 to TRBJ2-1, with 8 bases fitting TRBD2. The V gene's germline CDR1 is SNHLY and CDR2 FYNNEI. The CDR3 runs 14 residues. J was trimmed by 10 bases and V by 11 bases; bases with no gene match: 16. This chain's CDR3 is CAGGREEGAREQFF. CDR3 sequence (DNA): TGTGCCGGCGGGCGGGAGGAAGGGGCGAGGGAGCAGTTCTTC.

The chain has TRBV19 and TRBJ2-2; D is perhaps TRBD1 or TRBD2 (5 bases each). The ends were cut back, 4 bases at V and 2 bases at J, with 17 bases in the middle. Germline lookup yields CDR1 LNHDA and CDR2 SQIVND (reference sequence). The CDR3 runs to 17 residues. The CDR3 here is CASSKGTGTGNTGELFF. For the CDR3, the DNA is TGTGCCAGTAGTAAGGGAACCGGGACGGGCAACACCGGGGAGCTGTTTTTT.

The chain has TRBV30 and TRBJ2-7; D gene unclear. V was clipped by 2 bases and J by 0 bases, with 5 bases between them. Germline-derived CDR1 and CDR2 are GTSNPN and SVGIG (reference sequence). The CDR3 contains 12 residues. CDR3 protein: CAWSRDSYEQYF. The CDR3 nucleotides are TGTGCCTGGAGTAGGGACTCCTACGAGCAGTACTTC. The full variable domain, with the rest looked up from reference TRBV30 and TRBJ2-7, is SQTIHQWPATLVQPVGSPLSLECTVEGTSNPNLYWYRQAAGRGLQLLFYSVGIGQISSEVPQNLSASRPQDRQFILSSKKLLLSDSGFYLCAWSRDSYEQYFGPGTRLTVT.

This chain links TRBV29-1 with TRBJ2-6; D not certain. The germline V and J ends were trimmed by 4 bases and 1 base, with 5 bases remaining between them. The CDR3 consists of 13 residues. Germline CDR1 SQVTM, CDR2 ANQGSEA. CDR3 sequence (DNA): TGCAGCGTTGGAAAATCTGGGGCCAACGTCCTGACTTTC. Its protein product is CSVGKSGANVLTF.

The V and J genes are TRBV5-4 and TRBJ1-1; D perhaps matches TRBD1 (5 bases). CDR3 size: 16 residues. CDR1 is SGHNT and CDR2 is YYREEE in the germline V gene (reference sequence). The V gene lost 4 bases and the J gene lost 2 bases, with 18 bases spanning the gap. The CDR3 DNA is TGTGCCAGCAGCCCGGGGGTGCAGGGAGCCAACACTGAAGCTTTCTTT. Amino acids: CASSPGVQGANTEAFF.

V gene TRBV4-1 combines with J gene TRBJ1-2, with D unresolved. CDR1 and CDR2 (germline): MGHRA, YSYEKL. V lost 0 bases and J lost 4, with 12 bases in between. CDR3 size: 15 residues. The CDR3 nucleotides are TGCGCCAGCAGCCAAGATCTGGGTACAACCTATGGCTACACCTTC. Residues: CASSQDLGTTYGYTF.

This clone was observed once. The chain employs TRBV9 and TRBJ1-2; perhaps TRBD1 as D (5 bases). This CDR3 region has 16 residues. V lost 3 bases and J 0 bases, leaving 15 bases between the germline ends. The germline gives CDR1 SGDLS, CDR2 YYNGEE. CDR3 protein: CASSETSTATNYGYTF. For the CDR3, the DNA is TGTGCCAGCAGCGAGACCTCGACAGCAACTAACTATGGCTACACCTTC.

This chain connects TRBV30 to TRBJ1-1; D remains ambiguous. The CDR3 runs 13 residues. Trimming stripped 3 bases from V and 0 bases from J, with 8 bases between. Germline loops: CDR1 GTSNPN, CDR2 SVGIG (reference sequence). CDR3 bases: TGTGCCTGGAGACCGAATTTGAACACTGAAGCTTTCTTT. As protein: CAWRPNLNTEAFF.

The chain combines TRBV5-4 with TRBJ2-4; perhaps TRBD2 as D (6 bases). Per germline, CDR1 SGHNT and CDR2 YYREEE (reference sequence). V lost 3 bases and J 0 bases, leaving 10 bases between the germline ends. CDR3 length equals 15 residues. DNA of the CDR3: TGTGCCAGCAGCTCGACTAGTCTAGCCAAAAACATTCAGTACTTC. Protein: CASSSTSLAKNIQYF.

This chain links TRBV6-6 with TRBJ2-1; TRBD2 agrees at 9 bases. Germline V gene lookup returns CDR1 MNHNY and CDR2 SVGAGI (reference sequence). Trimming took 5 bases from V and 1 from J; bases not matched to a gene: 3. The CDR3 sequence is 15 residues long. CDR3 in amino acids: CASSSSGGSYNEQFF. In DNA form, the CDR3 reads TGTGCCAGCAGTAGTAGCGGGGGTTCCTACAATGAGCAGTTCTTC.

The chain employs TRBV30 and TRBJ2-3; possibly TRBD1 for D (6 bases). The CDR3 loop spans 13 amino acids. The germline V and J ends were trimmed by 1 base and 2 bases, with 7 bases remaining between them. Germline lookup yields CDR1 GTSNPN and CDR2 SVGIG (reference sequence). CDR3 sequence (DNA): TGTGCCTGGAGTGAGGGGGTCACAGATACGCAGTATTTT. Translated, it gives CAWSEGVTDTQYF.

V gene TRBV7-2 combines with J gene TRBJ1-5; the D gene is possibly TRBD1 (6 bases). CDR3 length: 15 amino acids. Germline V gives CDR1 SGHTA, CDR2 FQGNSA. V was pared by 4 bases and J by 1 base, with 11 bases between. CDR3 sequence (DNA): TGTGCCAGCAGCTCCTGGACAGCCAGCAATCAGCCCCAGCATTTT. Translation gives CASSSWTASNQPQHF.

There are a few counts of this clone. This chain uses TRBV15 with TRBJ1-1; perhaps TRBD1 as D (5 bases). Looked up from germline, CDR1 is LNHNV and CDR2 is YYDKDF (reference sequence). The V and J ends lost 5 bases and 6 bases respectively, with 13 bases between them. This CDR3 has 13 amino acids. The CDR3 here is CATSRPGRSEAFF. The CDR3 coding sequence is TGTGCCACCAGCCGGCCGGGACGATCTGAAGCTTTCTTT.

The chain links TRBV5-1 to TRBJ2-5, with 9 bases matching TRBD1. The V and J ends lost 5 bases and 5 bases, in that order; junction bases with no gene match: 10. The germline V gene encodes CDR1 SGHRS and CDR2 YFSETQ. The CDR3 spans 15 residues. CDR3 DNA: TGCGCCAGCAGTGTGACAGGGGGTAGAGGGGAGACCCAGTACTTC. It encodes CASSVTGGRGETQYF.

V and J are TRBV29-1 and TRBJ2-7, with 8 bases matching TRBD1. V shed 0 bases, J shed 2 bases, and the junction held 18 bases outside the gene matches. The CDR3 consists of 19 residues. Germline lookup yields CDR1 SQVTM and CDR2 ANQGSEA. Here the CDR3 reads CSVEDLSPKTGVLTYEQYF. In DNA form, the CDR3 reads TGCAGCGTTGAAGATCTTAGCCCCAAGACAGGGGTTTTAACCTACGAGCAGTACTTC.

V gene TRBV28 combines with J gene TRBJ1-2; the match to TRBD1 covers 9 bases. The CDR3 is made up of 12 amino acids. Germline V gene lookup returns CDR1 MDHEN and CDR2 SYDVKM. After removal of 9 bases from V and 6 bases from J, the junction contained 5 bases not matched to a gene. The CDR3 sequence is CASSGTGHGYTF. DNA for the CDR3: TGTGCCAGTTCCGGGACAGGGCATGGCTACACCTTC.